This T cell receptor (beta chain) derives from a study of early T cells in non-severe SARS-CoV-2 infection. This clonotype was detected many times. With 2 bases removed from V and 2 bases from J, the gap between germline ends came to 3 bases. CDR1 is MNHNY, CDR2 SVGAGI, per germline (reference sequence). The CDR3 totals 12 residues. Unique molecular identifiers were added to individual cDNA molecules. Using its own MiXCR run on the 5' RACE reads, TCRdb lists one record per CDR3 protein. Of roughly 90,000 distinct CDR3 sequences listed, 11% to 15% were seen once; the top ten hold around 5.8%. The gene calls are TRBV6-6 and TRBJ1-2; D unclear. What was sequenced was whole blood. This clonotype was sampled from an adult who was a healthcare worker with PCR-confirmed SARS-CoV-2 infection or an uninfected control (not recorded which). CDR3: CASSYENYGYTF. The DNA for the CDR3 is TGTGCCAGCAGTTACGAGAACTATGGCTACACCTTC.